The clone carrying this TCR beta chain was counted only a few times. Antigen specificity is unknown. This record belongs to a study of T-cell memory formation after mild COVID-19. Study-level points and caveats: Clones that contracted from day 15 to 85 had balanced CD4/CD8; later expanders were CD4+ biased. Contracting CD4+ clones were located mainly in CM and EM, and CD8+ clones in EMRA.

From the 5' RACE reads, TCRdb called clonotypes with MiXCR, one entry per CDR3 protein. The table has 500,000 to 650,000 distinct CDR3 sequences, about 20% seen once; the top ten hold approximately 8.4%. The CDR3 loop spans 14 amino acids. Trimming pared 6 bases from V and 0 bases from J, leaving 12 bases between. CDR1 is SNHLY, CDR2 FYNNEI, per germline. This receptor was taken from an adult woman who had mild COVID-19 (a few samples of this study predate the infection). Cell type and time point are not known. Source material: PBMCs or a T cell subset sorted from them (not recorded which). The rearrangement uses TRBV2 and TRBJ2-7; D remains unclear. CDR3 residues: CASRVDMNSYEQYF. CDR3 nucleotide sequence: TGTGCCAGCAGGGTGGATATGAACTCCTACGAGCAGTACTTC.